The rows below give T cell receptor beta chains drawn from one sample of a study of CXCR3-negative and CXCR3-positive naive CD8 T cells. TCRdb reprocessed the 5' RACE reads and reports one entry per CDR3 protein, with no DNA. The sample data list approximately 52,000 distinct CDR3 sequences. Sequenced sample: memory CD8+ T cells from blood. These receptor sequences come from a human donor in good health. Some clones in this sample may be carry-over from other donors' samples. The CDR3 runs from the conserved cysteine through the conserved F or W. Fields, in order: V gene, J gene, CDR3 protein.

V: TRBV6-2/TRBV6-3; J: TRBJ2-7; CDR3: CASSYSGGAHEQYF
V: TRBV6-5; J: TRBJ1-2; CDR3: CASSARPSGGDGYTF
V: TRBV28; J: TRBJ2-1; CDR3: CASSRTWGGEQFF
V: TRBV7-6; J: TRBJ2-2; CDR3: CASSLGSGANTGELFF
V: TRBV29-1; J: TRBJ2-2; CDR3: CSVLPEDRVNTGELFF
V: TRBV4-3; J: TRBJ2-1; CDR3: CASSQATGQGWSEQFF
V: TRBV7-9; J: TRBJ2-4; CDR3: CASSLDGENIQYF
V: TRBV27; J: TRBJ2-5; CDR3: CASSLLSGETQYF
V: TRBV12-3/TRBV12-4; J: TRBJ1-2; CDR3: CASSSGQGYGYTF
V: TRBV28; J: TRBJ2-5; CDR3: CASSFEGLTGIQYF
V: TRBV19; J: TRBJ1-1; CDR3: CARGQKMNTEAFF
V: TRBV29-1; J: TRBJ1-1; CDR3: CSAVTGAGTEAFF
V: TRBV7-3; J: TRBJ2-1; CDR3: CARGGDDNEQFF
V: TRBV23-1; J: TRBJ1-4; CDR3: CASSQSRWSQADEKLFF
V: TRBV11-2; J: TRBJ2-1; CDR3: CASSLSWGDSYNEQFF
V: TRBV4-1; J: TRBJ2-1; CDR3: CASRAGFGATKNNEQFF
V: TRBV28; J: TRBJ2-3; CDR3: CASSLLAPTDTQYF
V: TRBV5-1; J: TRBJ2-7; CDR3: CASSLDISGIYEQYF